This T cell receptor beta chain is from a study of blood T cell repertoires in COVID-19. Turning to the study itself: Researchers got acute and convalescent COVID-19 samples from the United States, Italy and Spain. T cells, B-cell-depleted T cells, or PBMCs supplied cDNA or gDNA.

Germline assignment: CDR1 SGHNT and CDR2 YYREEE (reference sequence). This CDR3 spans 16 amino acids. Trimming at V came to 1 base and at J to 8 bases, leaving 10 bases not matched to a gene. Authors' methods: It was from reference gene primer amplification that nucleated cell counts were estimated. Libraries were prepared by immunoSEQ multiplex PCR; TCRdb keeps only in-frame clonotypes and omits some of them. Clonal size and the V and J genes are those of that table, whereas D and trimming came from the DNA. The table shows about 58,000 clones, with about nine tenths occurring only once. This TCR derives from a woman in her sixties or seventies with active COVID-19. The sample taken for sequencing was peripheral blood. J is TRBJ2-2 and V is TRBV5-4; 8 positions agree with TRBD2. The CDR3 spells CASSLSSRGGRGELFF. The CDR3 DNA reads TGTGCCAGCAGCTTGTCATCTCGGGGGGGCAGAGGGGAGCTGTTTTTT.